The 14 T cell receptor beta chains below all came from one sample that was sequenced in a study of beta chain features in type 1 diabetes. Of the isolated RNA, all was reverse transcribed, and so the sequenced material was expressed TCRB transcripts. Some clones are missing from TCRdb's copy, which holds only in-frame ones; the method was immunoSEQ multiplex PCR. Among about 340,000 clones listed, less than 15% were seen once. Their target antigens are unknown. Study findings and constraints: Moderate yet significant TCRB CDR3 shortening was seen in Type 1 diabetes patients in all four CD4+ subsets.

The sequencing sample was made of naive CD4+ T cells from blood. All receptors derive from a woman aged 18-30 years with type 1 diabetes.

This clone was seen more than once but under ten times. This rearrangement joins TRBV4-3 to TRBJ1-2; 7 bases are a match to TRBD1. The V gene end was trimmed by 4 bases and the J gene end by 4 bases; junction bases not matched to a gene: 6. CDR1 is LGHNA and CDR2 is YSLEER in the germline V gene. The CDR3 has 14 amino acids. The CDR3 region is CASSRDRALYGYTF. In nucleotides, the CDR3 is TGCGCCAGCAGCCGAGACAGGGCTCTCTATGGCTACACCTTC.

This clone was seen more than once but under ten times. J is TRBJ1-5 and V is TRBV4-2; D remains ambiguous. The CDR3 runs to 15 residues. From germline, CDR1 is LGHNA and CDR2 YNFKEQ. V gave up 0 bases and J gave up 5 bases, with 11 bases separating them. The CDR3 loop is CASSQEGGFHQPQHF. The CDR3 DNA sequence: TGTGCCAGCAGCCAAGAAGGCGGGTTTCATCAGCCCCAGCATTTT.

This clone was detected a few times. This sequence joins TRBV9 and TRBJ2-3; D not certain. Germline V gene sequence: CDR1 SGDLS, CDR2 YYNGEE. The CDR3 is 14 residues long. The V end lost 0 bases, the J end lost 3 bases, and 8 bases lay between the germline ends. CDR3 protein: CASSVAPVTDTQYF. The CDR3 region has the DNA TGTGCCAGCAGCGTAGCCCCAGTAACAGATACGCAGTATTTT.

Of note for this clone: This sample also contains other DNA sequences that code for the same CDR3. V and J are TRBV18 and TRBJ1-1; D is uncertain. V lost 1 base and J lost 1, with 7 bases in between. CDR3 length: 14 residues. The germline V gene encodes CDR1 KGHSH and CDR2 LQKENI. The chain's CDR3 is CASSPRRGNTEAFF. Written as DNA, the CDR3 is TGTGCCAGCTCACCACGGCGGGGGAACACTGAAGCTTTCTTT.

This clone was counted only a few times. The chain is built from TRBV18 and TRBJ1-2, with D possibly being TRBD1 (5 bases). This CDR3 comprises 13 residues. Germline CDR1 and CDR2: KGHSH and LQKENI. Trimming pared 6 bases from V and 9 bases from J, leaving 17 bases between. CDR3 in amino acids: CASSEGLPDRYTF. The CDR3, as DNA: TGTGCCAGCTCTGAGGGACTTCCGGACCGCTACACCTTC.

There are a few counts of this clone. V is TRBV5-1 and J is TRBJ2-5, with D perhaps matching TRBD2 (6 bases). V was cut by 3 bases and J by 4 bases, with 25 bases left in between. CDR1 and CDR2 from the germline V gene are SGHRS and YFSETQ. The CDR3 is 18 residues long. As DNA, the CDR3 is TGCGCCAGCAGCTGGGACTTTACCTCGAGGACGAGTGCAGAGACCCAGTACTTC. Translated, it gives CASSWDFTSRTSAETQYF.

This chain uses TRBV7-9 with TRBJ1-5; maybe TRBD1 (5 bases). Trimming cost V 7 bases and J 7 bases, with 17 bases left between them. The CDR3 loop spans 14 amino acids. Germline V gene data show CDR1 as SEHNR and CDR2 as FQNEAQ (reference sequence). The CDR3 protein is CASTDGGVMQPQHF. The DNA of the CDR3 is TGTGCCAGCACCGACGGGGGGGTTATGCAGCCCCAGCATTTT.

The rearrangement uses TRBV7-2 and TRBJ1-5, with D maybe TRBD1 (6 bases). The V and J ends lost 7 bases and 1 base respectively, with 14 bases between them. The CDR3 has 15 residues. The V gene's germline CDR1 is SGHTA and CDR2 FQGNSA. CDR3 DNA sequence: TGTGCCAGCACCTTCGGGGGGGCGAGCAATCAGCCCCAGCATTTT. Amino acid sequence: CASTFGGASNQPQHF.

This chain uses TRBV15 with TRBJ2-1, with 8 positions matching TRBD2. The CDR3 runs to 15 residues. The germline CDR1 and CDR2 sequences are LNHNV and YYDKDF (reference sequence). V lost 0 bases and J lost 9; bases outside the gene matches: 7. The CDR3 coding sequence is TGTGCCACCAGCAGAGAAACGGGAGGGCCGGGTGAGCAGTTCTTC. Translated: CATSRETGGPGEQFF.

A few counts support this clone. The V call is TRBV10-3, the J call TRBJ2-6; 7 bases line up with TRBD2. This CDR3 comprises 19 residues. After removal of 3 bases from V and 1 base from J, the junction contained 12 bases not matched to a gene. Germline V gene data show CDR1 as ENHRY and CDR2 as SYGVKD. CDR3 sequence (DNA): TGTGCCATCAGTGACCCCTCCGGACTAGAGGTTTCTGGGGCCAACGTCCTGACTTTC. As protein: CAISDPSGLEVSGANVLTF.

CDR3 bases: TGTGCCAGCAGCTTAGTCGGGAACCACAATGAGCAGTTCTTC. It encodes CASSLVGNHNEQFF. This chain uses TRBV13 with TRBJ2-1; possibly TRBD2 for D (5 bases). In germline, CDR1 is PRHDT, CDR2 FYEKMQ (reference sequence). V was cut by 1 base and J by 5 bases, with 9 bases left in between. There are 14 residues in the CDR3.

The V and J genes are TRBV10-3 and TRBJ2-7, with 9 bases matching TRBD1. The length of the CDR3 is 14 residues. The J segment lost 1 base and the V segment lost 6 bases, leaving 4 bases of the junction unmatched. Germline V gives CDR1 ENHRY, CDR2 SYGVKD. CDR3 nucleotides: TGTGCCATCAGCACCGGGACAGGGTCCTACGAGCAGTACTTC. This sequence encodes CAISTGTGSYEQYF.

The CDR3 bases are TGTGCCAGCAGCCGGGGGGGGGACCAAGAGACCCAGTACTTC. Translating gives CASSRGGDQETQYF. V is TRBV5-5 and J is TRBJ2-5; 8 bases match TRBD2. Looked up from germline, CDR1 is SGHKS and CDR2 is YYEKEE (reference sequence). CDR3 length equals 14 residues. V was pared by 4 bases and J by 0 bases, with 2 bases of the junction left unmatched. Supplemented by reference TRBV5-5 and TRBJ2-5, the full variable domain reads DAGVTQSPTHLIKTRGQQVTLRCSPISGHKSVSWYQQVLGQGPQFIFQYYEKEERGRGNFPDRFSARQFPNYSSELNVNALLLGDSALYLCASSRGGDQETQYFGPGTRLLVL.

This clone was recorded a few times. In DNA, the CDR3 is TGTGCCTGGAAACTCTTTCCACAAGAGACCCAGTACTTC. As protein: CAWKLFPQETQYF. The J gene is TRBJ2-5, the V gene TRBV30; D not resolved. In germline, CDR1 is GTSNPN, CDR2 SVGIG (reference sequence). V lost 4 bases to trimming and J lost 2 bases, with 11 bases between them. This CDR3 comprises 13 residues.